This T cell receptor beta chain was retrieved from a study of circulating tumor DNA in untreated peripheral T-cell lymphoma. V lost 4 bases and J 5 bases, leaving 12 bases between the germline ends. CDR3 length: 13 amino acids. Germline V gives CDR1 MGHDK, CDR2 SYGVNS. This tumor tissue came from a pretreatment baseline collection. This table comes from immunoSEQ multiplex PCR, and its TCRdb copy is limited to in-frame clones, with some not included. The table includes 1,500 to 2,000 clones, around 87% detected once. The specimen sequenced was tumor tissue. The TCR originated in a human donor with peripheral T-cell lymphoma. This chain connects TRBV25-1 to TRBJ2-7; D is ambiguous. The CDR3 nucleotides read TGTGCCAGCAGTGCGGCAGGCAGGAACGAGCAGTACTTC. Amino acids: CASSAAGRNEQYF.